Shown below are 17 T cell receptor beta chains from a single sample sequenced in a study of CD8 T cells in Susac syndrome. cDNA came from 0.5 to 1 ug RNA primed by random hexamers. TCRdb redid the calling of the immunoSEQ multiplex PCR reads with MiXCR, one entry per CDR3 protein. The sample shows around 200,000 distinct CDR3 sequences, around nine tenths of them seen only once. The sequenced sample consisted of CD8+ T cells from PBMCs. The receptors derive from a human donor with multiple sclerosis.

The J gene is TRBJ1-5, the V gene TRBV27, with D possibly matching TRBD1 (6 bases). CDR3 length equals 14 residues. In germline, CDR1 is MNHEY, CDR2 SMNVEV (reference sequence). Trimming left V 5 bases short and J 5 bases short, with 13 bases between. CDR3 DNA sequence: TGTGCCAGCAGTATCTGGGGGCCCGATCAGCCCCAGCATTTT. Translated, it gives CASSIWGPDQPQHF.

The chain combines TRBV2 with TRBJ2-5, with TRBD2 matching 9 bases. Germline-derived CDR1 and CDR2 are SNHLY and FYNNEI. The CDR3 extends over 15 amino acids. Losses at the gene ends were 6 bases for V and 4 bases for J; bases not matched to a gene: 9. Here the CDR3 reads CASSARLAERETQYF. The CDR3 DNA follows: TGTGCCAGCAGCGCGCGACTAGCGGAAAGAGAGACCCAGTACTTC.

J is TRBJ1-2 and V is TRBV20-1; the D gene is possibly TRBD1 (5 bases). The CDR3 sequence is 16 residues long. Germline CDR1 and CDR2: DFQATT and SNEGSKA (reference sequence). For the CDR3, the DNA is TGCAGCCTCCAAAATCCCAGGGACCCGGAAGTCTATGGCTACACCTTC. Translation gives CSLQNPRDPEVYGYTF.

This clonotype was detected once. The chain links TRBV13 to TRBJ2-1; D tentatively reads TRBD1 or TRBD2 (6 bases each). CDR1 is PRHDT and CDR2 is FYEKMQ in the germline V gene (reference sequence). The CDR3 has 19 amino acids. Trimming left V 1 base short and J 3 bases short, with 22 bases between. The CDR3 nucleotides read TGTGCCAGCAGCTTAGAAGGGACCCGGAGTCGGGGGCACTACAATGAGCAGTTCTTC. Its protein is CASSLEGTRSRGHYNEQFF.

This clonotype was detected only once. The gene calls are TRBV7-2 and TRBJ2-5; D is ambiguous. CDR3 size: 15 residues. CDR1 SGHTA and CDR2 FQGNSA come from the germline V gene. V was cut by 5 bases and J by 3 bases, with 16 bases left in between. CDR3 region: CASSPLLATKETQYF. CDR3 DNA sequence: TGTGCCAGCAGCCCCCTCTTGGCGACCAAAGAGACCCAGTACTTC.

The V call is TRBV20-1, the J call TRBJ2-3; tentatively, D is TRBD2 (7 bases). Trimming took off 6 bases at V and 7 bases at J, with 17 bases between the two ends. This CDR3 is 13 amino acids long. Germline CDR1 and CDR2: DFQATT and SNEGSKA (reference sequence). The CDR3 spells CSAEGGAAYTQYF. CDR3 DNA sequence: TGCAGTGCGGAAGGGGGGGCCGCTTATACGCAGTATTTT.

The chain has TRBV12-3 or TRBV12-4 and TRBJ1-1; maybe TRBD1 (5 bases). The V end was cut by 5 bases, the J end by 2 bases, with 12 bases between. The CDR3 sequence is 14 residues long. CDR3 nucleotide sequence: TGTGCCAGCAGTCTCGACGGGGACAACACTGAAGCTTTCTTT. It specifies CASSLDGDNTEAFF.

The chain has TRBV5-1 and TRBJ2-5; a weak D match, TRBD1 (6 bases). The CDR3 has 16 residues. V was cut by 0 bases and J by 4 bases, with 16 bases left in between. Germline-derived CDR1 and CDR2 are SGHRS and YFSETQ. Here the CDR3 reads CASSLGPVGQLETQYF. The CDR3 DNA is TGCGCCAGCAGCTTGGGCCCGGTCGGACAGTTAGAGACCCAGTACTTC.

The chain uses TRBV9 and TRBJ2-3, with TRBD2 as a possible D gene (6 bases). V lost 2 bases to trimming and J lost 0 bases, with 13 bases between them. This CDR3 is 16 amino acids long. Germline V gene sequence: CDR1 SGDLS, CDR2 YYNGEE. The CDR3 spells CASSVSGGTSTDTQYF. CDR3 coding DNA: TGTGCCAGCAGCGTCTCAGGAGGGACTAGCACAGATACGCAGTATTTT. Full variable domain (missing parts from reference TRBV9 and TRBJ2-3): DSGVTQTPKHLITATGQRVTLRCSPRSGDLSVYWYQQSLDQGLQFLIQYYNGEERAKGNILERFSAQQFPDLHSELNLSSLELGDSALYFCASSVSGGTSTDTQYFGPGTRLTVL.

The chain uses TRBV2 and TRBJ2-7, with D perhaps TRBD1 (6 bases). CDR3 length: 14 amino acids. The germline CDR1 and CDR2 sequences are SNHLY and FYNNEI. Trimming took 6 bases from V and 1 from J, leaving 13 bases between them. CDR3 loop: CASREDSVSYEQYF. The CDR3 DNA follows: TGTGCCAGCAGGGAGGACAGTGTGTCCTACGAGCAGTACTTC.

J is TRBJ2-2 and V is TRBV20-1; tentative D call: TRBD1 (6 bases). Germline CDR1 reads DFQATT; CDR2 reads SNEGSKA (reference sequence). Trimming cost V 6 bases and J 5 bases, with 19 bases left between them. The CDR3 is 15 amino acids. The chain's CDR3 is CSARGVQGQTGELFF. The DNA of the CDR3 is TGCAGTGCCCGAGGGGTCCAGGGGCAAACCGGGGAGCTGTTTTTT.

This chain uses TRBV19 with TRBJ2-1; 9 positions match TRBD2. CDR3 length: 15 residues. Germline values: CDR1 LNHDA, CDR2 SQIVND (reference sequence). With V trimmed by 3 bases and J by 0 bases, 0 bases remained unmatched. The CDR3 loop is CASSISGSSYNEQFF. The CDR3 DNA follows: TGTGCCAGTAGTATTAGCGGGAGCTCCTACAATGAGCAGTTCTTC.

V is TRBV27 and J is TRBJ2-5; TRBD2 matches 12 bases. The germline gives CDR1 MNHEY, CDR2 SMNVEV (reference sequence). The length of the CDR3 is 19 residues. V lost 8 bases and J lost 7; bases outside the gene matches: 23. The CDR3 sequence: CASSQLPGLAGLRRGTQYF. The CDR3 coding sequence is TGTGCCAGCTCCCAATTGCCGGGACTAGCGGGCCTCCGGCGGGGGACCCAGTACTTC.

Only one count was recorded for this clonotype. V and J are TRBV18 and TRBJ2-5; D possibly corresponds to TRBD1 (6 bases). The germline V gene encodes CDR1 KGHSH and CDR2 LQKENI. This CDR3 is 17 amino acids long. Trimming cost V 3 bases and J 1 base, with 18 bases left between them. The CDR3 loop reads CASSPARGEYTQETQYF. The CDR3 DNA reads TGTGCCAGCTCACCGGCCAGGGGCGAGTACACCCAAGAGACCCAGTACTTC.

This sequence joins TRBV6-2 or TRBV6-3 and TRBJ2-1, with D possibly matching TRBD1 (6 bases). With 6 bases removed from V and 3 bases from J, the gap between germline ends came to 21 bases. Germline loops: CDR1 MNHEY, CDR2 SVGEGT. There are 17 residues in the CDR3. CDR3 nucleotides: TGTGCCAGCAGCTTGGGTAGTATGGGGGCAGACTACAATGAGCAGTTCTTC. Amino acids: CASSLGSMGADYNEQFF.

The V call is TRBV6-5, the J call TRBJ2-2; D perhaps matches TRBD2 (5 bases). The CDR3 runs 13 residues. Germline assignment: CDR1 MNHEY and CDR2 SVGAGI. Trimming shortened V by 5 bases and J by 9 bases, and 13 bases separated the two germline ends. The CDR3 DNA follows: TGTGCCAGCAGTCCCCCGGGGTCTCGGGAGCTGTTTTTT. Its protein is CASSPPGSRELFF.

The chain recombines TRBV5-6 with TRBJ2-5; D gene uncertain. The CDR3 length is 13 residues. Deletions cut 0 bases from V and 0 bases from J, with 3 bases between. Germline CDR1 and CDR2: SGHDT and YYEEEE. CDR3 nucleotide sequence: TGTGCCAGCAGCTTGGAGTACCAAGAGACCCAGTACTTC. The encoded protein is CASSLEYQETQYF.